Each of the 27 T cell receptor beta chains below was sequenced from the same sample in a study of shared clonotypes between healthy human individuals. Assay: immunoSEQ multiplex PCR; the TCRdb copy retains only in-frame clones and omits some. This table has over 2,000,000 clones, over 85% appearing once. Naive CD8 populations comprised CD45RO-negative cells positively selected for CCR7, excluding terminally differentiated effector memory CD45RA+ cells. Sequencing was performed on naive CD8+ T cells from PBMCs. The receptors stem from a man between 18 and 35 years old in good health. Some clones in this sample may be carry-over from other donors' samples.

This clone was recorded once. This sequence joins TRBV19 and TRBJ2-7, with TRBD2 as a possible D gene (5 bases). Germline CDR1 and CDR2: LNHDA and SQIVND (reference sequence). CDR3 length equals 13 residues. V lost 3 bases and J lost 6, with 12 bases in between. The CDR3 loop is CASSIQLAAEQYF. CDR3 coding DNA: TGTGCCAGTAGTATTCAGCTAGCTGCCGAGCAGTACTTC.

V usage is TRBV10-3 and J usage is TRBJ2-1; 7 bases align to TRBD2. The V gene end was trimmed by 5 bases and the J gene end by 2 bases; junction bases not matched to a gene: 3. The CDR3 covers 14 residues. From germline, CDR1 is ENHRY and CDR2 SYGVKD. The DNA of the CDR3 is TGTGCCATCAGTATCGGGACTACCTACAATGAGCAGTTCTTC. Its protein product is CAISIGTTYNEQFF.

The rearrangement links TRBV6-1 to TRBJ1-2; D is unresolved. CDR1 is MNHNS, CDR2 SASEGT, per germline. Trimming left V 1 base short and J 0 bases short, with 15 bases between. The CDR3 is 17 amino acids. The CDR3 protein is CASSEGASKITNYGYTF. The CDR3 coding sequence is TGTGCCAGCAGTGAAGGGGCCTCTAAAATAACTAACTATGGCTACACCTTC.

The rearrangement links TRBV4-2 to TRBJ2-7; no clear D. CDR1 is LGHNA and CDR2 is YNFKEQ in the germline V gene. Trimming stripped 0 bases from V and 3 bases from J, with 6 bases between. This CDR3 contains 13 residues. The CDR3 region is CASSQEWDYEQYF. DNA of the CDR3: TGTGCCAGCAGCCAAGAATGGGACTACGAGCAGTACTTC.

V usage is TRBV27 and J usage is TRBJ2-7; no definite D call. Deletions cut 5 bases from V and 2 bases from J, with 10 bases between. The CDR3 extends over 13 amino acids. The germline V gene encodes CDR1 MNHEY and CDR2 SMNVEV (reference sequence). For the CDR3, the DNA is TGTGCCAGCAGTCGACGACCGGCCTACGAGCAGTACTTC. This codes for CASSRRPAYEQYF.

Worth noting for this clone: Distinct nucleotide sequences in the sample also encode this CDR3. The chain uses TRBV7-8 and TRBJ1-5; D is unresolved. The V end was cut by 1 base, the J end by 7 bases, with 8 bases between. Germline lookup yields CDR1 SGHVS and CDR2 FQNEAQ. The CDR3 consists of 13 residues. CDR3 nucleotide sequence: TGTGCCAGCAGCTTAGTCGGTGGACAGCCCCAGCATTTT. This translates into CASSLVGGQPQHF.

This clone was recorded a few times. The gene calls are TRBV19 and TRBJ1-5; 7 bases match TRBD1. CDR1 and CDR2 from the germline V gene are LNHDA and SQIVND (reference sequence). The CDR3 runs to 16 residues. Unmatched junction bases numbered 15, after V lost 10 bases and J lost 3 bases. The CDR3 sequence: CATSTETGISNQPQHF. The CDR3 nucleotides are TGTGCCACCTCGACGGAGACAGGGATCTCCAATCAGCCCCAGCATTTT. Supplemented by reference TRBV19 and TRBJ1-5, the full variable domain reads DGGITQSPKYLFRKEGQNVTLSCEQNLNHDAMYWYRQDPGQGLRLIYYSQIVNDFQKGDIAEGYSVSREKKESFPLTVTSAQKNPTAFYLCATSTETGISNQPQHFGDGTRLSIL.

CDR3 sequence (DNA): TGTGCTAGTGGTTTGGTATTTGGGGACCTCAATACGCTCACAGATACGCAGTATTTT. Encoded protein: CASGLVFGDLNTLTDTQYF. The V call is TRBV12-5, the J call TRBJ2-3, with D possibly called TRBD1 or TRBD2 (5 bases each). The CDR3 length is 19 residues. Germline CDR1 is LGHNT and CDR2 is FRNRAP. The germline V and J ends were trimmed by 0 bases and 2 bases, with 21 bases remaining between them.

For the CDR3, the DNA is TGTGCCAGCAGCTTGGGCAGCCGCTACGAGCAGTACTTC. Translation gives CASSLGSRYEQYF. The chain combines TRBV5-6 with TRBJ2-7; D uncertain. This CDR3 has 13 residues. Germline CDR1 is SGHDT and CDR2 is YYEEEE. V lost 0 bases and J lost 3, with 7 bases in between.

This clone was seen only once. The chain has TRBV7-9 and TRBJ2-7; the D is unclear. The V gene lost 10 bases and the J gene lost 6 bases, with 10 bases spanning the gap. The CDR3 covers 10 residues. The germline V gene has CDR1 SEHNR and CDR2 FQNEAQ (reference sequence). The CDR3 DNA reads TGTGCCATCTTCCCGGGCGAGCAGTACTTC. Translated, it gives CAIFPGEQYF.

This clone was picked up one time. The CDR3 sequence: CASSLGPELNEKLFF. The CDR3 DNA sequence: TGTGCCAGCAGCTTAGGTCCGGAACTGAATGAAAAACTGTTTTTT. The genes are TRBV7-9 and TRBJ1-4; D remains ambiguous. The CDR3 sequence is 15 residues long. V was shortened by 1 base and J by 5 bases, with 11 bases between the two germline ends. Germline V gene data show CDR1 as SEHNR and CDR2 as FQNEAQ (reference sequence).

CDR3 protein: CASSQGGRDYGYTF. In DNA, the CDR3 is TGCGCCAGCAGCCAAGGGGGCCGGGACTATGGCTACACCTTC. The V and J genes are TRBV4-1 and TRBJ1-2; tentative D call: TRBD1 (5 bases). This CDR3 spans 14 amino acids. Trimming shortened V by 1 base and J by 3 bases, and 9 bases separated the two germline ends. Germline CDR1 reads MGHRA; CDR2 reads YSYEKL.

This chain uses TRBV13 with TRBJ2-7; no reliable D call. This CDR3 is 13 amino acids long. Trimming removed 2 bases at V and 2 bases at J, with 7 bases between. Germline V gene sequence: CDR1 PRHDT, CDR2 FYEKMQ (reference sequence). The CDR3 DNA reads as TGTGCCAGCAGCTTAAGGCGGACCTACGAGCAGTACTTC. This translates into CASSLRRTYEQYF.

CDR3 region: CASSLGGFNTEAFF. Here the CDR3 DNA reads TGTGCCAGCAGCTTGGGAGGTTTTAACACTGAAGCTTTCTTT. The genes are TRBV5-4 and TRBJ1-1; no reliable D call. V was shortened by 0 bases and J by 2 bases, with 8 bases between the two germline ends. Germline V gene sequence: CDR1 SGHNT, CDR2 YYREEE (reference sequence). The CDR3 contains 14 residues. Using reference TRBV5-4 and TRBJ1-1 for the parts outside the CDR3, the full variable domain is ETGVTQSPTHLIKTRGQQVTLRCSSQSGHNTVSWYQQALGQGPQFIFQYYREEENGRGNFPPRFSGLQFPNYSSELNVNALELDDSALYLCASSLGGFNTEAFFGQGTRLTVV.

The chain is built from TRBV21-1 and TRBJ1-2; the listed D gene, TRBD1, was not tested against the DNA. TRBV21-1 is tagged as a pseudogene. CDR3 length: 16 amino acids. CDR3 in amino acids: CASSRGRGRKDYGYTF. DNA of the CDR3: TGTGCCAGCAGCAGGGGTAGGGGGCGAAAAGACTATGGCTACACCTTC.

In regard to this clone: A read error may account for a junction end that differs from germline. The V and J genes are TRBV11-2 and TRBJ1-5; D not certain. Per the germline V gene, CDR1 is SGHAT and CDR2 is FQNNGV. This CDR3 region has 8 residues. CDR3: CASSLLDF. CDR3 nucleotides: TGTGCCAGCAGCTTGTTGGATTTT.

This clone was detected once. The CDR3 DNA reads as TGTGCCAGCAGTGGCGGTTGGACAACATCTTTCGAGCAGTACTTC. The encoded protein is CASSGGWTTSFEQYF. The chain is built from TRBV2 and TRBJ2-7, with D possibly being TRBD1 (5 bases). The CDR3 totals 15 residues. Trimming shortened V by 4 bases and J by 6 bases, and 19 bases separated the two germline ends. Germline CDR1 and CDR2: SNHLY and FYNNEI.

V gene TRBV6-1 combines with J gene TRBJ1-4, with 8 nucleotides matching TRBD1. The CDR3 consists of 14 residues. V was clipped by 4 bases and J by 6 bases; unmatched bases: 4. CDR1 MNHNS and CDR2 SASEGT come from the germline V gene. CDR3 DNA: TGTGCCAGCAGTGGGACAGGGAAGGATGAAAAACTGTTTTTT. This encodes CASSGTGKDEKLFF.

This rearrangement joins TRBV18 to TRBJ2-5; D is unclear. Trimming took off 6 bases at V and 5 bases at J, with 13 bases between the two ends. The CDR3 covers 13 residues. Germline V gene sequence: CDR1 KGHSH, CDR2 LQKENI. The CDR3 is CASSPNLGETQYF. CDR3 coding DNA: TGTGCCAGCTCCCCAAACCTCGGGGAGACCCAGTACTTC.

The DNA of the CDR3 is TGTGCCAGCAGCGATTTGCCAGGGAGCTATGGCTACACCTTC. This encodes CASSDLPGSYGYTF. J is TRBJ1-2 and V is TRBV5-4; D is perhaps TRBD1 (5 bases). Trimming stripped 4 bases from V and 4 bases from J, with 14 bases between. Germline V gene sequence: CDR1 SGHNT, CDR2 YYREEE (reference sequence). This CDR3 has 14 residues.

The chain carries TRBV7-3 and TRBJ2-5, with TRBD2 matching over 8 bases. Germline V gene data show CDR1 as SGHTA and CDR2 as FQGTGA. V was pared by 6 bases and J by 0 bases, with 6 bases of the junction left unmatched. This CDR3 region has 15 residues. The CDR3 DNA reads TGTGCCAGCAGTTTTAGCGGGGAAGACCAAGAGACCCAGTACTTC. This gives the protein CASSFSGEDQETQYF. The full variable domain, its missing parts supplied by reference TRBV7-3 and TRBJ2-5, is GAGVSQTPSNKVTEKGKYVELRCDPISGHTALYWYRQSLGQGPEFLIYFQGTGAADDSGLPNDRFFAVRPEGSVSTLKIQRTERGDSAVYLCASSFSGEDQETQYFGPGTRLLVL.

As regards this clone: Other nucleotide sequences in the sample specify the same CDR3. This chain uses TRBV11-2 with TRBJ1-1; 8 positions agree with TRBD1. The germline gives CDR1 SGHAT, CDR2 FQNNGV. This CDR3 comprises 15 residues. The V and J ends lost 4 bases and 0 bases, in that order; junction bases with no gene match: 4. The CDR3: CASSSRQGLNTEAFF. The CDR3 region has the DNA TGTGCCAGCAGCTCCCGACAGGGGCTGAACACTGAAGCTTTCTTT.

V usage is TRBV4-1 and J usage is TRBJ2-1; TRBD1 agrees at 7 bases. This CDR3 has 14 residues. Germline CDR1 MGHRA, CDR2 YSYEKL. After removal of 4 bases from V and 8 bases from J, the junction contained 8 bases not matched to a gene. CDR3 amino acids: CASSPGQEYHEQFF. DNA for the CDR3: TGCGCCAGCAGCCCCGGACAGGAGTACCATGAGCAGTTCTTC.

This clone is a singleton in its sample. The rearrangement joins TRBV7-9 to TRBJ2-7, with 7 bases lining up with TRBD2. The CDR3 consists of 15 residues. V was pared by 1 base and J by 3 bases, with 6 bases of the junction left unmatched. Per germline, CDR1 SEHNR and CDR2 FQNEAQ (reference sequence). CDR3 amino acids: CASSLGPGLRYEQYF. CDR3 coding DNA: TGTGCCAGCAGCTTAGGACCGGGACTACGCTACGAGCAGTACTTC.

The chain links TRBV9 to TRBJ1-1; D perhaps matches TRBD1 (6 bases). Germline V gene sequence: CDR1 SGDLS, CDR2 YYNGEE. The CDR3 length is 15 residues. With 3 bases removed from V and 6 bases from J, the gap between germline ends came to 18 bases. In DNA form, the CDR3 reads TGTGCCAGCAGCGAGGGGGGCCCGGGATCTCCTGAAGCTTTCTTT. This codes for CASSEGGPGSPEAFF.

In the case of this clone: Different DNA sequences within this sample yield the same CDR3. This chain uses TRBV7-9 with TRBJ2-7; 7 bases align to TRBD1. V shed 5 bases and J 1 base; nucleotides not matched to a gene: 5. This CDR3 region has 14 residues. Germline-derived CDR1 and CDR2 are SEHNR and FQNEAQ (reference sequence). The CDR3 coding sequence is TGTGCCAGCAGCCCGCCGGGACAGTCCTACGAGCAGTACTTC. Its translation is CASSPPGQSYEQYF.

The chain uses TRBV9 and TRBJ2-3, with 7 bases that match TRBD2. After removal of 3 bases from V and 4 bases from J, the junction contained 8 bases not matched to a gene. The CDR3 contains 15 residues. The germline V gene has CDR1 SGDLS and CDR2 YYNGEE. CDR3 amino acids: CASSAGETSSDTQYF. The DNA for the CDR3 is TGTGCCAGCAGCGCCGGTGAGACTAGCTCAGATACGCAGTATTTT.